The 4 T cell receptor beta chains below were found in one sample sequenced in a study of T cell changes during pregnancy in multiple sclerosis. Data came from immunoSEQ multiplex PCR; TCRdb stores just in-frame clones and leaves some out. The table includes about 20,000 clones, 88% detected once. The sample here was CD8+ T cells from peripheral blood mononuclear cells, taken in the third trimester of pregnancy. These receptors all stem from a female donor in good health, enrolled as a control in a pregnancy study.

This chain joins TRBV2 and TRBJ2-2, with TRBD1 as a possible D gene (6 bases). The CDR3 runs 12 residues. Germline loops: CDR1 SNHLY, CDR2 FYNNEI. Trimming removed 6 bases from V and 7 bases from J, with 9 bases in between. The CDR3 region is CASSRGIGELFF. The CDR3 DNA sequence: TGTGCCAGCAGCAGGGGCATCGGGGAGCTGTTTTTT.

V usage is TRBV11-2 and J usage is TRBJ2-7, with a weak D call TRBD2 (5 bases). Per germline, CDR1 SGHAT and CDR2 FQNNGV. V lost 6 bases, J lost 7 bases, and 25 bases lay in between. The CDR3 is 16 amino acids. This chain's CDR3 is CASRDETGSTFWEQYF. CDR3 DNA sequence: TGTGCCAGCAGGGACGAGACGGGATCAACCTTTTGGGAGCAGTACTTC.

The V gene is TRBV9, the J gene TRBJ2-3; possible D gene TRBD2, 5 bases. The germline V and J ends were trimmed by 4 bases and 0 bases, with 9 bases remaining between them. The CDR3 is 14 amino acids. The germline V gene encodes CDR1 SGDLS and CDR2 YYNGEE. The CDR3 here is CASSREGSTDTQYF. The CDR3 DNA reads TGTGCCAGCAGCCGTGAGGGCAGCACAGATACGCAGTATTTT.

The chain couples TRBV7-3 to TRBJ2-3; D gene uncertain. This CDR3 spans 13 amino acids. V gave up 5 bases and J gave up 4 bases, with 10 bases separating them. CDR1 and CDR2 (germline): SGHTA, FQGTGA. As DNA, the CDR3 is TGTGCCAGCAGCCCTTCGTGGCCAGATACGCAGTATTTT. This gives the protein CASSPSWPDTQYF.